This T cell receptor beta chain came from a study of shared clonotypes between healthy human individuals. The deep-level immunoSEQ assay was used. Profiled with immunoSEQ multiplex PCR; TCRdb holds only in-frame clones, not every one. The data show under 750,000 clones, just under 75% seen once. This receptor was identified in a young woman in good health. Source material: memory CD4+ T cells sorted from blood. The subset: CD45RA-negative fraction.

Here the CDR3 DNA reads TGTGCCAGCAGTGGGGGGAGGACAGGGTTCTACGAGCAGTACTTC. Amino acid sequence: CASSGGRTGFYEQYF. The chain couples TRBV25-1 to TRBJ2-7; 8 bases map to TRBD1. V was pared by 4 bases and J by 3 bases, with 8 bases of the junction left unmatched. Germline V gives CDR1 MGHDK, CDR2 SYGVNS. This CDR3 has 15 residues.